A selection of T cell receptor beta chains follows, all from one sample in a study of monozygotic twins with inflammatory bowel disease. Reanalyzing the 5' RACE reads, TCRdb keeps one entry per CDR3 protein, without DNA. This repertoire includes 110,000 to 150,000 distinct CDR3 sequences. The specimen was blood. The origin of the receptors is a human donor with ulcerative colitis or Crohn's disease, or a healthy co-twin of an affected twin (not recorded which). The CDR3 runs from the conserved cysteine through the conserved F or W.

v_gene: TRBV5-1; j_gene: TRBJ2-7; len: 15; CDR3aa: CASSLARGREYEQYF
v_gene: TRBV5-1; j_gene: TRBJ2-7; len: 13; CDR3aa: CASSYTTGYEQYF
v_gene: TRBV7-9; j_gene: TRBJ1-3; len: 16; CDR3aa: CASSRDSPVSGNTIYF
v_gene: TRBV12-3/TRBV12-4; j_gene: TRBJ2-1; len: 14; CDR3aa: CASSLVAGSVQQFF
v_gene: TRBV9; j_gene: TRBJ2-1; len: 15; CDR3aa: CASSLRGLAGNEQFF
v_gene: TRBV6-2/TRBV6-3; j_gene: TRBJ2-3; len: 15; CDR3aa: CASSYLRTGTTTQYF
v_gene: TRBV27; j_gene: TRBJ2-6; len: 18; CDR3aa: CASSVLRDRVSGANVLTF
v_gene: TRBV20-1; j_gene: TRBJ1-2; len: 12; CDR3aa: CSASNNYYGYTF
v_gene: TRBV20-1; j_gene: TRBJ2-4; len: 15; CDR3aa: CSAVSGRAPKNIQYF
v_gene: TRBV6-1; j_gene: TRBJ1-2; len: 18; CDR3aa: CASSPNRDSSMLFYGYTF
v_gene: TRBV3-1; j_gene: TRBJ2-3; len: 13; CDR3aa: CASSQGDVDTQYF
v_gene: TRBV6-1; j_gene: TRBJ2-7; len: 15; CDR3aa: CASSPLAGGAYEQYF
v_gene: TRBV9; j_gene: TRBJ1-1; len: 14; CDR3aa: CASSVRPGDTEAFF
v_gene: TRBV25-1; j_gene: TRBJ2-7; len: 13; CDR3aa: CASSRGIQYEQYF
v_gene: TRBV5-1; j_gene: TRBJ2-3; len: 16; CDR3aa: CASSHRGGSSTDTQYF
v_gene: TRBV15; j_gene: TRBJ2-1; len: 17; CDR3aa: CATSRDLASSHYNEQFF
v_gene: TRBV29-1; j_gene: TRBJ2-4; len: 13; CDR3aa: CSVPGPGSNIQYF
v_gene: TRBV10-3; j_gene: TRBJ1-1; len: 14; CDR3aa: CAISESGGETEAFF
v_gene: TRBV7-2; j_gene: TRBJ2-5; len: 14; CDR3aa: CASSLPRSGWTQYF
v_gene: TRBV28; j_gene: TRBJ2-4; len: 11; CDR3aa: CASSEGGIQYF
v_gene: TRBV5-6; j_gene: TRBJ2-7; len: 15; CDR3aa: CASSSPGGSRYEQYF
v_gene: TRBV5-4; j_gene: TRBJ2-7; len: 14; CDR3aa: CASSYRGPLSEQYF
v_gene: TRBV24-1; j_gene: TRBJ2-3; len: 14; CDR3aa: CATSDLGATDTQYF
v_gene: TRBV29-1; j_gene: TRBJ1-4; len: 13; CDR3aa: CSAVRGTNEKLVF
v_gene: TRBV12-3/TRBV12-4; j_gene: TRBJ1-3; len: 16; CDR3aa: CASGRGPGLGGNTIYF
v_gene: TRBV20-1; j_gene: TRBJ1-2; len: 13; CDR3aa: CSASRTGVGGYTF
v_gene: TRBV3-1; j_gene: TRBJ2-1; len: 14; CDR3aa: CASSQGPSDNEQFF
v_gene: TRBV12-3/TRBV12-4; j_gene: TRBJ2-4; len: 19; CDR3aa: CASSERPGLAVGVKNIQYF